These T cell receptor beta chains were read from a single sample in a study of shared clonotypes between healthy human individuals. TCRdb's table, derived via immunoSEQ multiplex PCR, lists solely in-frame clones and lacks some. This sample has about 2.1 million clones, with approximately 94% found just once. The sequenced material came from naive CD8+ T cells from PBMCs. The receptors originated from a man younger than 35 in good health. Some clones in this sample may be carry-over from other donors' samples. The CDR3 runs from the conserved cysteine through the conserved F or W. D genes are given only for firm matches. For some rows the clone size is stated as once, few or many, or as a class when expanded; others skip it.

J gene: TRBJ2-2
D gene: TRBD2
clone size: -
V gene: TRBV11-3
CDR3 protein: CASSSRTSGRRTGELFF
CDR3 DNA: TGTGCCAGCAGCTCCCGGACTAGCGGGAGACGTACCGGGGAGCTGTTTTTT

J gene: TRBJ1-1
D gene: TRBD1
clone size: -
V gene: TRBV6-5
CDR3 protein: CASRTGGAPTEAFF
CDR3 DNA: TGTGCCAGCAGGACAGGGGGCGCGCCCACTGAAGCTTTCTTT

J gene: TRBJ1-4
D gene: -
clone size: -
V gene: TRBV7-9
CDR3 protein: CASSRGLGPNEKLFF
CDR3 DNA: TGTGCCAGCAGCCGGGGGCTGGGGCCGAATGAAAAACTGTTTTTT

J gene: TRBJ2-1
D gene: TRBD1
clone size: -
V gene: TRBV5-1
CDR3 protein: CASSLRGQGSYNEQFF
CDR3 DNA: TGCGCCAGCAGCCTCCGCGGACAGGGCTCCTACAATGAGCAGTTCTTC

J gene: TRBJ2-7
D gene: TRBD1
clone size: -
V gene: TRBV2
CDR3 protein: CASSDPGQGNDEQYF
CDR3 DNA: TGTGCCAGCAGTGACCCGGGACAGGGGAACGACGAGCAGTACTTC

J gene: TRBJ1-4
D gene: -
clone size: once
V gene: TRBV6-6
CDR3 protein: CASSSTEKLFF
CDR3 DNA: TGTGCCAGCAGTTCCACTGAAAAACTGTTTTTT

J gene: TRBJ1-2
D gene: -
clone size: -
V gene: TRBV5-6
CDR3 protein: CASSLDRGWDYGYTF
CDR3 DNA: TGTGCCAGCAGCTTGGACCGAGGGTGGGACTATGGCTACACCTTC

J gene: TRBJ2-7
D gene: -
clone size: -
V gene: TRBV10-2
CDR3 protein: CASGRISYEQYF
CDR3 DNA: TGCGCCAGCGGACGGATCTCCTACGAGCAGTACTTC

J gene: TRBJ1-4
D gene: -
clone size: once
V gene: TRBV11-2
CDR3 protein: CASSRHATNEKLFF
CDR3 DNA: TGTGCCAGCAGCCGTCATGCAACTAATGAAAAACTGTTTTTT

J gene: TRBJ2-1
D gene: -
clone size: -
V gene: TRBV21-1
CDR3 protein: CASSMGLAGDNEQFF
CDR3 DNA: TGTGCCAGCAGCATGGGACTAGCGGGAGACAATGAGCAGTTCTTC

J gene: TRBJ2-7
D gene: -
clone size: once
V gene: TRBV5-1
CDR3 protein: CASSLGAGRTYEQYF
CDR3 DNA: TGCGCCAGCAGCTTGGGGGCGGGGCGGACCTACGAGCAGTACTTC

J gene: TRBJ2-5
D gene: -
clone size: -
V gene: TRBV27
CDR3 protein: CASRRARGREERETQYF
CDR3 DNA: TGTGCCAGCAGAAGGGCGAGGGGGCGGGAGGAGCGAGAGACCCAGTACTTC

J gene: TRBJ2-7
D gene: -
clone size: -
V gene: TRBV10-2
CDR3 protein: CASSPVGRVYEQYF
CDR3 DNA: TGCGCCAGTAGCCCTGTAGGCAGGGTCTACGAGCAGTACTTC

J gene: TRBJ2-7
D gene: -
clone size: -
V gene: TRBV27
CDR3 protein: CASSLGTPSSYEQYF
CDR3 DNA: TGTGCCAGCAGTTTAGGCACCCCGAGCTCCTACGAGCAGTACTTC

J gene: TRBJ2-1
D gene: -
clone size: -
V gene: TRBV11-2
CDR3 protein: CASSLVRTRAYNEQFF
CDR3 DNA: TGTGCCAGCAGCTTAGTGAGGACCCGGGCCTACAATGAGCAGTTCTTC

J gene: TRBJ1-5
D gene: -
clone size: -
V gene: TRBV7-2
CDR3 protein: CASSLQGDQPQHF
CDR3 DNA: TGTGCCAGCAGCTTACAGGGAGACCAGCCCCAGCATTTT

J gene: TRBJ1-2
D gene: -
clone size: -
V gene: TRBV4-3
CDR3 protein: CASSQVTGPYGYTF
CDR3 DNA: TGCGCCAGCAGCCAAGTTACAGGCCCCTATGGCTACACCTTC

J gene: TRBJ1-6
D gene: -
clone size: -
V gene: TRBV13
CDR3 protein: CASSSGIGGRNSPLHF
CDR3 DNA: TGTGCCAGCAGCTCAGGGATCGGTGGTAGGAATTCACCCCTCCACTTT

J gene: TRBJ1-1
D gene: -
clone size: -
V gene: TRBV27
CDR3 protein: CASSLSRHTEAFF
CDR3 DNA: TGTGCCAGCAGTTTATCCCGTCACACTGAAGCTTTCTTT

J gene: TRBJ1-5
D gene: -
clone size: -
V gene: TRBV28
CDR3 protein: CASSLSGRGNQPQHF
CDR3 DNA: TGTGCCAGCAGTTTATCCGGGAGGGGTAATCAGCCCCAGCATTTT

J gene: TRBJ2-2
D gene: TRBD1
clone size: -
V gene: TRBV9
CDR3 protein: CASSSTGANTGELFF
CDR3 DNA: TGTGCCAGCAGTTCCACAGGGGCGAACACCGGGGAGCTGTTTTTT

J gene: TRBJ1-2
D gene: -
clone size: -
V gene: TRBV28
CDR3 protein: CASRAVGSYGYTF
CDR3 DNA: TGTGCCAGCAGGGCCGTAGGGAGCTATGGCTACACCTTC

J gene: TRBJ1-2
D gene: -
clone size: -
V gene: TRBV27
CDR3 protein: CASSWGGRDYGYTF
CDR3 DNA: TGTGCCAGCAGTTGGGGTGGAAGGGACTATGGCTACACCTTC

J gene: TRBJ1-5
D gene: -
clone size: -
V gene: TRBV9
CDR3 protein: CASSAGGSVTQPQHF
CDR3 DNA: TGTGCCAGCAGCGCGGGGGGCTCGGTCACTCAGCCCCAGCATTTT

J gene: TRBJ1-4
D gene: -
clone size: -
V gene: TRBV28
CDR3 protein: CASSLGPRPNEKLFF
CDR3 DNA: TGTGCCAGCAGTTTAGGACCTAGACCAAATGAAAAACTGTTTTTT

J gene: TRBJ2-2
D gene: -
clone size: few
V gene: TRBV7-6
CDR3 protein: CASSLVRGAGELFF
CDR3 DNA: TGTGCCAGCAGCTTAGTTAGAGGGGCCGGGGAGCTGTTTTTT